This T cell receptor beta chain was sequenced for a study of shared clonotypes between healthy human individuals. The assay was run at deep level. Clones were read by immunoSEQ multiplex PCR, and TCRdb kept only the in-frame ones, dropping some. The sample comprises some 1,600,000 clones, nearly 99% of which are singletons, and around 0.47% rests with the top ten. This CDR3 is 13 amino acids long. Germline V gene sequence: CDR1 SEHNR, CDR2 FQNEAQ (reference sequence). With 6 bases removed from V and 8 bases from J, the gap between germline ends came to 14 bases. This TCR was recovered from a man in his thirties or forties in good health. Sequenced input: naive CD4+ T cells sorted from blood. The subset is: CD45RA+ positively selected. V is TRBV7-9 and J is TRBJ1-3; D is uncertain. CDR3 sequence: CASRGYGSDTIYF. The CDR3 DNA is TGTGCCAGCAGAGGGTATGGCAGCGACACCATATATTTT.